A selection of T cell receptor beta chains follows, all from one sample in a study of cytomegalovirus exposure and HLA in healthy donors. Libraries were prepared by immunoSEQ multiplex PCR; TCRdb keeps only in-frame clonotypes and omits some of them. The sample has about 190,000 clones; roughly 80% are singletons. Sample: PBMCs. The origin of the receptors is a woman aged 18-35 years in good health and CMV-seronegative. Both conserved end residues are part of each CDR3. D genes are given only for firm matches. Expanded clones get a size class; other rows say once, few or many, or leave the size out.

>TRBV19|.|TRBD2|TRBJ2-2
TGTGCCAGTAATCTACGATCCGGGGCGGGAGGGCGCACCGGGGAGCTGTTTTTT
CASNLRSGAGGRTGELFF
>TRBV15|.|.|TRBJ2-1
TGTGCCACCAGCAGGACAGGCTTGTTTTACAATGAGCAGTTCTTC
CATSRTGLFYNEQFF
>TRBV5-1|.|.|TRBJ1-5
TGCGCCAGCAGCCCGGGAAGTTTTCCAAATCAGCCCCAGCATTTT
CASSPGSFPNQPQHF
>TRBV27|.|.|TRBJ1-1
TGTGCCAGCAGTTTTCATCAGACAAACACTGAAGCTTTCTTT
CASSFHQTNTEAFF
>TRBV27|.|TRBD2|TRBJ2-7
TGTGCCAGCAGTTTGCGGGGGGCTTCCTACGAGCAGTACTTC
CASSLRGASYEQYF
>TRBV6-4|few|.|TRBJ2-7
TGTGCCAGCAGTGCGGAGGGTGGGAGATTATACGAGCAGTACTTC
CASSAEGGRLYEQYF
>TRBV19|.|TRBD1|TRBJ1-6
TGTGCCAGTAGTAATAGACAGGGGTTTGGTTCACCCCTCCACTTT
CASSNRQGFGSPLHF
>TRBV11-3|.|TRBD2|TRBJ2-1
TGTGCCAGCAGCTCACCGACTAGCGGGTACAATGAGCAGTTCTTC
CASSSPTSGYNEQFF
>TRBV28|.|.|TRBJ2-7
TGTGCCAGCAGTCCGCAGGGGGGCAATAAAAACTACGAGCAGTACTTC
CASSPQGGNKNYEQYF
>TRBV4-1|.|.|TRBJ1-2
TGCGCCAGCAGCCAAGTGGCCGTAAACTATGGCTACACCTTC
CASSQVAVNYGYTF
>TRBV15|.|.|TRBJ1-3
TGTGCCACCAGCAGAGATTTGTTGGCCTCAGGAAACACCATATATTTT
CATSRDLLASGNTIYF
>TRBV4-1|.|TRBD1|TRBJ2-1
TGCGCCAGCAGCCGAGAACCGGGACAGACAGCCTACAATGAGCAGTTCTTC
CASSREPGQTAYNEQFF
>TRBV30|.|.|TRBJ1-5
TGTGCCTCCCGGGACAAACGCAATCAGCCCCAGCATTTT
CASRDKRNQPQHF
>TRBV5-1|.|.|TRBJ2-1
TGCGCCAGCAGCTTGGGCAGGAACAATGAGCAGTTCTTC
CASSLGRNNEQFF
>TRBV28|.|TRBD1|TRBJ1-1
TGTGCCATCTACGACAGGGAAAACACTGAAGCTTTCTTT
CAIYDRENTEAFF
>TRBV4-1|.|TRBD1|TRBJ1-2
TGCGCCAGCAGCCCACCGGGACAGTCCTATGGCTACACCTTC
CASSPPGQSYGYTF
>TRBV28|.|.|TRBJ1-1
TGTGCCAGCAGTTTCATGATAAGGACAGCGACAAGGGCAGGAGCTTTCTTT
CASSFMIRTATRAGAFF
>TRBV6-6|.|TRBD1|TRBJ2-7
TGTGCCAGCAGACGGGACAGGGTGACCTACGAGCAGTACTTC
CASRRDRVTYEQYF
>TRBV5-8|.|.|TRBJ1-2
TGTGCCAGCAGCTCCGGACAGTCACGCTGGGACTATGGCTACACCTTC
CASSSGQSRWDYGYTF
>TRBV2|.|.|TRBJ2-3
TGTGCCAGCAGTCAGCGAGTTAGCACAGATACGCAGTATTTT
CASSQRVSTDTQYF
>TRBV19|few|TRBD2|TRBJ2-1
TGTGCCAGTCGATCCCTAGCGGGGGCAGAGCATTACAATGAGCAGTTCTTC
CASRSLAGAEHYNEQFF